The 23 T cell receptor beta chains given below trace back to one sample, sequenced in a study of blood T cell repertoires in COVID-19. Profiling relied on immunoSEQ multiplex PCR, and the TCRdb table lists in-frame clones only, not all of them. The sample records over 110,000 clones, 79% being singletons. The sample comprised peripheral blood. These receptors came from a man in his 60s with acute or convalescent COVID-19.

This chain links TRBV25-1 with TRBJ2-3; maybe TRBD1 (6 bases). The CDR3 is 13 residues long. Germline V gene lookup returns CDR1 MGHDK and CDR2 SYGVNS. With 8 bases removed from V and 4 bases from J, the gap between germline ends came to 13 bases. CDR3 sequence (DNA): TGTGCCAGCTCCGTGAAGGGGGCAGATACGCAGTATTTT. Protein product: CASSVKGADTQYF. Full variable domain (remainder filled in from reference TRBV25-1 and TRBJ2-3): EADIYQTPRYLVIGTGKKITLECSQTMGHDKMYWYQQDPGMELHLIHYSYGVNSTEKGDLSSESTVSRIRTEHFPLTLESARPSHTSQYLCASSVKGADTQYFGPGTRLTVL.

The chain combines TRBV5-6 with TRBJ2-6, with 11 bases identical to TRBD1. Per the germline V gene, CDR1 is SGHDT and CDR2 is YYEEEE. CDR3 length: 18 residues. Unmatched junction bases numbered 8, after V lost 4 bases and J lost 2 bases. The CDR3 loop reads CASSNPGQGVTGANVLTF. The CDR3 DNA follows: TGTGCCAGCAGCAACCCGGGACAGGGGGTCACTGGGGCCAACGTCCTGACTTTC. Full variable domain (remainder filled in from reference TRBV5-6 and TRBJ2-6): DAGVTQSPTHLIKTRGQQVTLRCSPKSGHDTVSWYQQALGQGPQFIFQYYEEEERQRGNFPDRFSGHQFPNYSSELNVNALLLGDSALYLCASSNPGQGVTGANVLTFGAGSRLTVL.

The chain couples TRBV7-2 to TRBJ1-2; a possible D gene is TRBD1 (5 bases). Trimming took 1 base from V and 7 from J, leaving 22 bases between them. CDR3 length: 17 amino acids. Germline V CDR1 and CDR2: SGHTA, FQGNSA. Written as DNA, the CDR3 is TGTGCCAGCAGCTTAGGGCCCGCCACTACTCAGGGTGGTGGCTACACCTTC. It encodes CASSLGPATTQGGGYTF.

This clone has a handful of counts. The J gene is TRBJ2-3, the V gene TRBV11-3; a possible D gene is TRBD2 (5 bases). Trimming took off 5 bases at V and 2 bases at J, with 11 bases between the two ends. The germline V gene has CDR1 SGHNT and CDR2 YENEEA. There are 14 residues in the CDR3. The CDR3 sequence: CASSPSTTTDTQYF. The CDR3 DNA reads TGTGCCAGCAGCCCCTCGACTACCACAGATACGCAGTATTTT.

The CDR3 protein is CASSKVGFRSYNSPLHF. DNA for the CDR3: TGTGCCAGCAGCAAAGTCGGGTTTCGCTCCTATAATTCACCCCTCCACTTT. V usage is TRBV21-1 and J usage is TRBJ1-6. TRBV21-1 is a documented pseudogene. This CDR3 has 17 amino acids.

This rearrangement joins TRBV5-6 to TRBJ1-2, with 7 bases aligning to TRBD1. CDR3 length equals 13 residues. The ends lost 3 bases at V and 10 bases at J; junction bases unmatched: 9. Per the germline V gene, CDR1 is SGHDT and CDR2 is YYEEEE. The CDR3: CASSSQGGRVYTF. As DNA, the CDR3 is TGTGCCAGCAGCTCTCAGGGGGGCCGCGTCTACACCTTC. Drawing the rest from reference TRBV5-6 and TRBJ1-2, the complete variable domain is DAGVTQSPTHLIKTRGQQVTLRCSPKSGHDTVSWYQQALGQGPQFIFQYYEEEERQRGNFPDRFSGHQFPNYSSELNVNALLLGDSALYLCASSSQGGRVYTFGSGTRLTVV.

The chain has TRBV6-2 or TRBV6-3 and TRBJ2-3; D perhaps matches TRBD2 (5 bases). Trimming pared 6 bases from V and 6 bases from J, leaving 13 bases between. Germline V gives CDR1 MNHEY, CDR2 SVGEGT. This CDR3 is 13 amino acids long. The chain's CDR3 is CASSPVGEDTQYF. The CDR3 coding sequence is TGTGCCAGCAGCCCCGTTGGGGAGGATACGCAGTATTTT.

This chain connects TRBV6-2 or TRBV6-3 to TRBJ2-7; 13 nucleotides line up with TRBD2. The trim removed 1 base at V and 7 bases at J, leaving 7 bases unmatched. CDR3 length: 16 residues. Germline CDR1 is MNHEY and CDR2 is SVGEGT. The CDR3, as DNA: TGTGCCAGCAGTTACTACCGGACTAGCGGGAGCCGTGAGCAGTACTTC. The encoded protein is CASSYYRTSGSREQYF.

This clone occurred once. The chain's CDR3 is CASSLRAGAGEQYF. In nucleotides, the CDR3 is TGTGCCAGCAGTTTGCGGGCAGGGGCGGGCGAGCAGTACTTC. The rearrangement joins TRBV27 to TRBJ2-7; D possibly corresponds to TRBD1 (6 bases). CDR1 MNHEY and CDR2 SMNVEV come from the germline V gene (reference sequence). Trimming took 3 bases from V and 6 from J, leaving 15 bases between them. This CDR3 is 14 amino acids long.

This chain joins TRBV7-8 and TRBJ1-5; D uncertain. The CDR3 is 15 residues long. Trimming left V 1 base short and J 0 bases short, with 7 bases between. The germline V gene has CDR1 SGHVS and CDR2 FQNEAQ. In DNA form, the CDR3 reads TGTGCCAGCAGCTTAGACGGTTATAGCAATCAGCCCCAGCATTTT. This sequence encodes CASSLDGYSNQPQHF.

The rearrangement links TRBV15 to TRBJ1-2; 9 bases map to TRBD1. Germline lookup yields CDR1 LNHNV and CDR2 YYDKDF (reference sequence). This CDR3 region has 15 residues. Unmatched junction bases numbered 11, after V lost 7 bases and J lost 5 bases. CDR3 residues: CATTPEGTGMYGYTF. CDR3 DNA sequence: TGTGCCACCACCCCCGAGGGGACAGGGATGTATGGCTACACCTTC.

V gene TRBV23-1 combines with J gene TRBJ1-1, with TRBD1 as a possible D gene (6 bases). TRBV23-1 is classed as an ORF, of uncertain function. V lost 0 bases to trimming and J lost 0 bases, with 17 bases between them. The CDR3 is 18 amino acids. The CDR3 loop reads CASSQSSQGGDMNTEAFF. Written as DNA, the CDR3 is TGCGCCAGCAGTCAATCTTCACAGGGTGGGGACATGAACACTGAAGCTTTCTTT.

The count of this clone is one. The chain carries TRBV18 and TRBJ1-4; 7 bases fit TRBD1. After removal of 2 bases from V and 3 bases from J, the junction contained 6 bases not matched to a gene. Germline CDR1 is KGHSH and CDR2 is LQKENI. The CDR3 has 16 residues. The CDR3: CASSPLQGIANEKLFF. CDR3 in DNA: TGTGCCAGCTCACCATTACAGGGGATAGCTAATGAAAAACTGTTTTTT.

The chain recombines TRBV5-1 with TRBJ2-7, with D maybe TRBD2 (5 bases). The V end was cut by 0 bases, the J end by 6 bases, with 7 bases between. The germline gives CDR1 SGHRS, CDR2 YFSETQ. The CDR3 runs 12 residues. The CDR3 DNA is TGCGCCAGCAGCTTGGACGGGGTCGAGCAGTACTTC. Amino acids: CASSLDGVEQYF.

The count of this clone is one. The genes are TRBV7-2 and TRBJ1-6; TRBD1 matches at 7 bases. Losses at the gene ends were 5 bases for V and 6 bases for J; bases not matched to a gene: 10. The CDR3 totals 16 residues. Germline assignment: CDR1 SGHTA and CDR2 FQGNSA. CDR3 loop: CASSLEQGSLNSPLHF. The CDR3 nucleotides are TGTGCCAGCAGCCTAGAACAGGGGAGTCTTAATTCACCCCTCCACTTT.

The chain employs TRBV7-9 and TRBJ1-1; D perhaps matches TRBD1 (6 bases). The V and J ends lost 1 base and 7 bases respectively, with 10 bases between them. This CDR3 contains 13 residues. Germline lookup yields CDR1 SEHNR and CDR2 FQNEAQ (reference sequence). CDR3 protein: CASSLGGHDEAFF. In DNA form, the CDR3 reads TGTGCCAGCAGCTTAGGGGGACACGATGAAGCTTTCTTT.

The genes are TRBV9 and TRBJ2-7; 14 bases match TRBD2. The CDR3 is made up of 16 amino acids. Germline V CDR1 and CDR2: SGDLS, YYNGEE. V lost 0 bases, J lost 7 bases, and 6 bases stayed unmatched. CDR3 residues: CASSVEGLAGVVEQYF. CDR3 DNA sequence: TGTGCCAGCAGCGTAGAGGGACTAGCGGGAGTGGTTGAGCAGTACTTC. Complete variable domain (other parts from reference TRBV9 and TRBJ2-7): DSGVTQTPKHLITATGQRVTLRCSPRSGDLSVYWYQQSLDQGLQFLIQYYNGEERAKGNILERFSAQQFPDLHSELNLSSLELGDSALYFCASSVEGLAGVVEQYFGPGTRLTVT.

The rearrangement uses TRBV5-4 and TRBJ2-7; 8 bases match TRBD1. Trimming took 0 bases from V and 2 from J; bases not matched to a gene: 4. Germline CDR1 is SGHNT and CDR2 is YYREEE (reference sequence). The CDR3 length is 15 residues. The CDR3 spells CASSLGSGGPYEQYF. DNA of the CDR3: TGTGCCAGCAGCTTGGGGTCAGGGGGCCCCTACGAGCAGTACTTC.

This clone was seen a few times. The same CDR3 can be traced to other DNA sequences in this sample. The chain is built from TRBV5-1 and TRBJ1-1, with a weak D call TRBD1 (6 bases). The CDR3 totals 15 residues. Germline CDR1 reads SGHRS; CDR2 reads YFSETQ. Trimming removed 0 bases at V and 2 bases at J, with 11 bases between. Here the CDR3 reads CASSLAQGLNTEAFF. The CDR3, as DNA: TGCGCCAGCAGCTTGGCACAGGGACTAAACACTGAAGCTTTCTTT.

The CDR3 region has the DNA TGTGCCAGCAGCCCAAGGGGTCCCAGTCGCCTTGAAGCTTTCTTT. It yields the protein CASSPRGPSRLEAFF. The chain has TRBV7-2 and TRBJ1-1; D is possibly TRBD1 (5 bases). V was pared by 5 bases and J by 7 bases, with 20 bases between. The CDR3 has 15 residues. The germline gives CDR1 SGHTA, CDR2 FQGNSA.

This chain joins TRBV5-1 and TRBJ2-1; D is perhaps TRBD1 (6 bases). The CDR3 has 15 residues. Trimming cost V 0 bases and J 4 bases, with 11 bases left between them. The germline CDR1 and CDR2 sequences are SGHRS and YFSETQ. Here the CDR3 DNA reads TGCGCCAGCAGCTTGGATGGGGGCGCTTACAATGAGCAGTTCTTC. The encoded protein is CASSLDGGAYNEQFF.

The chain couples TRBV5-4 to TRBJ1-6; D is undetermined. CDR1 SGHNT and CDR2 YYREEE come from the germline V gene (reference sequence). The CDR3 has 15 amino acids. Between the trimmed V and J ends, which lost 4 bases and 6 bases, there was a span of 14 bases. The CDR3 protein is CASSPKQTTNSPLHF. The CDR3 region has the DNA TGTGCCAGCAGCCCAAAACAGACAACTAATTCACCCCTCCACTTT.

V usage is TRBV14 and J usage is TRBJ1-6; possibly TRBD1 for D (5 bases). CDR1 is SGHDN, CDR2 FVKESK, per germline. V lost 1 base and J lost 4, with 11 bases in between. The CDR3 is made up of 16 amino acids. The CDR3 here is CASSQGAGHYNSPLHF. CDR3 nucleotide sequence: TGTGCCAGCAGCCAAGGGGCTGGACATTATAATTCACCCCTCCACTTT.